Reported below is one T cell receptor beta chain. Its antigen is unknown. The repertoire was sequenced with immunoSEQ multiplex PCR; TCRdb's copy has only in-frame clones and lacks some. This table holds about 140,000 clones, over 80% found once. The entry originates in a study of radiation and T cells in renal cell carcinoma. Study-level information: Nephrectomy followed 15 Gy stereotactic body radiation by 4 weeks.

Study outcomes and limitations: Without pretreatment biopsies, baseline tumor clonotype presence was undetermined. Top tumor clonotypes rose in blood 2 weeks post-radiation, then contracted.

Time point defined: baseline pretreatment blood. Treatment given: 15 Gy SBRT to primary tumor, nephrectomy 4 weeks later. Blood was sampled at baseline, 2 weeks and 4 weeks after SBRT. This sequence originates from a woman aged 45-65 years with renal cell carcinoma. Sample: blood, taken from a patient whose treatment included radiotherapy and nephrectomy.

DNA for the CDR3: TGTGCCAGCAGTCCCCCGGGACCGAACTCGGAGCAGTACTTC. Encoded protein: CASSPPGPNSEQYF. This chain uses TRBV7-2 with TRBJ2-7, with D perhaps given as TRBD1 or TRBD2 (5 bases each). The V gene lost 6 bases and the J gene lost 7 bases, with 19 bases spanning the gap. The CDR3 runs 14 residues. Germline assignment: CDR1 SGHTA and CDR2 FQGNSA.